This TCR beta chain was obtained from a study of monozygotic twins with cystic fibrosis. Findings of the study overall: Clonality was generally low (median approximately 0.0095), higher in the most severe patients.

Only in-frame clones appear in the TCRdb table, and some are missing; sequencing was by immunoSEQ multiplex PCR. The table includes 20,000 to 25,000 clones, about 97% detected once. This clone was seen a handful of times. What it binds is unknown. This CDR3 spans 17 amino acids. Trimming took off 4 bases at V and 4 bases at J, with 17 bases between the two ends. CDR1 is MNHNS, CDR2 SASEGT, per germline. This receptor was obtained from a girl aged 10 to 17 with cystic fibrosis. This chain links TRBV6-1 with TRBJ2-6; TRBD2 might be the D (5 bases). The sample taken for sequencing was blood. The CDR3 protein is CASSGGRSLAGANVLTF. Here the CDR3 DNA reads TGTGCCAGCAGTGGAGGACGGAGCCTAGCCGGGGCCAACGTCCTGACTTTC.